The 5 T cell receptor beta chains reported below all come from one sample, sequenced in a study of blood T cell repertoires in COVID-19 (dated by TCRdb to 2020 to 2022). Library generation was performed with the immunoSEQ multiplex PCR assay. The table comes from immuneACCESS by way of TCRdb, which keeps in-frame sequences with V and J called. Part of the clones is missing from these tables; in studies checked, under half for an unresolved V gene and the rest for unknown reasons. The sample data list 100,000 or so clones, and roughly 86% of these were observed just once. Of the sample, 5.5% to 6.5% is held by the ten largest clones. The sample taken for sequencing was peripheral blood. The receptors come from a woman aged 60-70 years with acute or convalescent COVID-19.

The chain carries TRBV19 and TRBJ1-1; weak D call: TRBD1 (5 bases). Germline-derived CDR1 and CDR2 are LNHDA and SQIVND (reference sequence). V was clipped by 7 bases and J by 0 bases, with 9 bases between them. The CDR3 extends over 13 amino acids. CDR3 bases: TGTGCCAGTACGACAGCAATGAACACTGAAGCTTTCTTT. It yields the protein CASTTAMNTEAFF.

The CDR3 DNA reads as TGTGCCAGCAGCCCAGACAGGGACGGCTACACCTTC. Translating gives CASSPDRDGYTF. The chain is built from TRBV5-4 and TRBJ1-2, with 7 bases aligning to TRBD1. This CDR3 comprises 12 residues. Germline V CDR1 and CDR2: SGHNT, YYREEE (reference sequence). Trimming at V came to 4 bases and at J to 8 bases, leaving 5 bases not matched to a gene.

The chain couples TRBV28 to TRBJ1-1; D call uncertain. The CDR3 contains 13 residues. Germline CDR1 is MDHEN and CDR2 is SYDVKM. Trimming removed 0 bases at V and 2 bases at J, with 4 bases between. The DNA of the CDR3 is TGTGCCAGCAGTTTATGGGGCAACACTGAAGCTTTCTTT. It is translated as CASSLWGNTEAFF.

The chain uses TRBV5-4 and TRBJ2-7; TRBD2 matches at 11 bases. The J segment lost 3 bases and the V segment lost 4 bases, leaving 6 bases of the junction unmatched. Per the germline V gene, CDR1 is SGHNT and CDR2 is YYREEE (reference sequence). The CDR3 has 15 residues. The CDR3 bases are TGTGCCAGCAGCAGAGTAGCGGGAGGGGACTACGAGCAGTACTTC. This translates into CASSRVAGGDYEQYF.

V is TRBV29-1 and J is TRBJ2-3, with TRBD1 as a possible D gene (5 bases). There are 14 residues in the CDR3. Trimming stripped 7 bases from V and 11 bases from J, with 25 bases between. Germline V gene lookup returns CDR1 SQVTM and CDR2 ANQGSEA. The CDR3 loop is CSAGIIKRGFGQYF. CDR3 DNA: TGCAGCGCCGGCATTATCAAAAGGGGTTTTGGGCAGTATTTT.